This passage covers 7 T cell receptor beta chains from one sample sequenced in a study of blood T cell repertoires in COVID-19. The method was immunoSEQ multiplex PCR; TCRdb's version includes in-frame clones alone and lacks a portion of them. This table has 200,000 to 300,000 clones, roughly four fifths appearing once. Sequencing used peripheral blood. The receptors shown here come from a woman of 80 years or more with acute or convalescent COVID-19.

The DNA of the CDR3 is TGTGCCAGTAGCCGACAGGGGACCACTAATGAAAAACTGTTTTTT. Protein sequence: CASSRQGTTNEKLFF. V and J are TRBV19 and TRBJ1-4; 8 nucleotides agree with TRBD1. V gave up 6 bases and J gave up 2 bases; unmatched junction bases: 5. There are 15 residues in the CDR3. Germline assignment: CDR1 LNHDA and CDR2 SQIVND (reference sequence). Full variable domain (remainder filled in from reference TRBV19 and TRBJ1-4): DGGITQSPKYLFRKEGQNVTLSCEQNLNHDAMYWYRQDPGQGLRLIYYSQIVNDFQKGDIAEGYSVSREKKESFPLTVTSAQKNPTAFYLCASSRQGTTNEKLFFGSGTQLSVL.

This clone was detected a few times. This chain links TRBV10-3 with TRBJ1-1; 7 bases are a match to TRBD1. This CDR3 spans 14 amino acids. Germline trimming cut 7 bases from V and 5 bases from J; bases unmatched to any gene: 10. The germline V gene encodes CDR1 ENHRY and CDR2 SYGVKD. CDR3 coding DNA: TGTGCCATCAACCCGACAGGGAAGGGGACTGAAGCTTTCTTT. This gives the protein CAINPTGKGTEAFF.

This clone turned up a few times. The CDR3 protein is CASSVRGMNTEAFF. The DNA of the CDR3 is TGCGCCAGCAGCGTCAGGGGCATGAACACTGAAGCTTTCTTT. The chain couples TRBV5-1 to TRBJ1-1; TRBD1 might be the D (6 bases). Germline CDR1 reads SGHRS; CDR2 reads YFSETQ. The CDR3 contains 14 residues. The V gene lost 4 bases and the J gene lost 0 bases, with 10 bases spanning the gap.

The CDR3 reads CASSLLIYTEAFF. CDR3 DNA: TGTGCCAGCAGCTTACTGATTTACACTGAAGCTTTCTTT. This chain uses TRBV5-5 with TRBJ1-1, with no clear D. V was pared by 2 bases and J by 3 bases, with 8 bases between. CDR3 length: 13 amino acids. The germline V gene encodes CDR1 SGHKS and CDR2 YYEKEE (reference sequence).

This clone was detected only a few times. This sequence joins TRBV5-4 and TRBJ2-1, with D possibly TRBD2 on 5 matching bases. The ends were cut back, 0 bases at V and 4 bases at J, with 11 bases in the middle. The CDR3 is 15 amino acids. Germline V gene lookup returns CDR1 SGHNT and CDR2 YYREEE (reference sequence). CDR3: CASSLGESFYNEQFF. In DNA, the CDR3 is TGTGCCAGCAGCTTGGGGGAGTCGTTTTACAATGAGCAGTTCTTC.

The J gene is TRBJ2-5, the V gene TRBV28; maybe TRBD1 (6 bases). The CDR3 has 17 amino acids. Germline values: CDR1 MDHEN, CDR2 SYDVKM. V lost 4 bases and J 1 base, leaving 19 bases between the germline ends. CDR3 residues: CASSSLRGVGLQETQYF. CDR3 sequence (DNA): TGTGCCAGCAGTTCCCTCAGGGGAGTGGGGCTCCAAGAGACCCAGTACTTC. Full variable domain (remainder filled in from reference TRBV28 and TRBJ2-5): DVKVTQSSRYLVKRTGEKVFLECVQDMDHENMFWYRQDPGLGLRLIYFSYDVKMKEKGDIPEGYSVSREKKERFSLILESASTNQTSMYLCASSSLRGVGLQETQYFGPGTRLLVL.

J is TRBJ2-2 and V is TRBV5-4; weak D call: TRBD1 (5 bases). The ends were cut back, 0 bases at V and 5 bases at J, with 14 bases in the middle. Germline CDR1 reads SGHNT; CDR2 reads YYREEE (reference sequence). This CDR3 has 16 residues. The CDR3: CASSLGQGIRTGELFF. As DNA, the CDR3 is TGTGCCAGCAGCTTGGGTCAGGGAATCAGGACCGGGGAGCTGTTTTTT.